One sample yielded the 11 T cell receptor beta chains listed below, sequenced in a study of T cells in Graves' hyperthyroidism and ophthalmopathy. Amplified TCR beta CDR3 regions came from RNA transcripts. TCR CDR3 regions were first amplified by RT-PCR with HTBI primers. TCRdb re-called the multiplex PCR reads with MiXCR, one entry per CDR3 protein. The data contain fewer than 450,000 distinct CDR3 sequences, about a sixth of them singletons. The sample taken for sequencing was blood. The receptors shown here come from a woman aged 25 to 39 with Graves' hyperthyroidism that later progressed to Graves' ophthalmopathy.

With respect to this clonotype: A much more abundant neighbour one base away suggests this may be a read error. The V call is TRBV6-1, the J call TRBJ2-1; D gene uncertain. Germline loops: CDR1 MNHNS, CDR2 SASEGT. The CDR3 covers 14 residues. The CDR3 spells CASSRVFRWNELFF. The CDR3 DNA sequence: TGTGCCAGCAGTCGAGTTTTTCGTTGGAATGAGCTGTTCTTC.

The chain carries TRBV4-1 and TRBJ2-3; 8 bases agree with TRBD2. Germline lookup yields CDR1 MGHRA and CDR2 YSYEKL. The CDR3 is 17 amino acids. Unmatched junction bases numbered 16, after V lost 3 bases and J lost 8 bases. This CDR3 reads CASSQPSAGGPKGTQYF. The CDR3 coding sequence is TGCGCCAGCAGCCAGCCGAGTGCGGGAGGCCCAAAGGGTACGCAGTATTTT.

A few counts support this clonotype. This chain's CDR3 is CSATKTGVNQPQHF. CDR3 coding DNA: TGCAGTGCTACCAAGACAGGGGTCAATCAGCCCCAGCATTTT. J is TRBJ1-5 and V is TRBV20-1; 8 bases agree with TRBD1. The CDR3 has 14 amino acids. V was pared by 4 bases and J by 3 bases, with 5 bases of the junction left unmatched. Per the germline V gene, CDR1 is DFQATT and CDR2 is SNEGSKA (reference sequence).

The CDR3 reads CSGYRQGAAEAFF. The CDR3 DNA sequence: TGCAGCGGCTACAGACAGGGGGCCGCTGAAGCTTTCTTT. The chain uses TRBV29-1 and TRBJ1-1, with 10 bases fitting TRBD1. With V trimmed by 7 bases and J by 6 bases, 8 bases remained unmatched. In germline, CDR1 is SQVTM, CDR2 ANQGSEA. This CDR3 region has 13 residues.

V gene TRBV19 combines with J gene TRBJ1-2; unclear D gene. V was clipped by 10 bases and J by 4 bases, with 16 bases between them. The CDR3 covers 13 residues. The germline CDR1 and CDR2 sequences are LNHDA and SQIVND (reference sequence). The DNA for the CDR3 is TGTGCCACGAACCCTGGCACAGCCTATGGCTACACCTTC. This sequence encodes CATNPGTAYGYTF.

The rearrangement joins TRBV7-6 to TRBJ2-1; no firm D call. Germline-derived CDR1 and CDR2 are SGHVS and FNYEAQ. This CDR3 region has 15 residues. V lost 5 bases to trimming and J lost 7 bases, with 18 bases between them. The CDR3 DNA follows: TGTGCCAGCAGCCCCTACATGGCTAGGGTTAATGAGCAGTTCTTC. Amino acid sequence: CASSPYMARVNEQFF.

This clonotype was seen many times. The rearrangement links TRBV19 to TRBJ1-1, with TRBD1 matching over 10 bases. With V trimmed by 5 bases and J by 0 bases, 15 bases remained unmatched. The V gene's germline CDR1 is LNHDA and CDR2 SQIVND (reference sequence). CDR3 size: 19 residues. The CDR3 region is CASSARGRGQGRLNTEAFF. Here the CDR3 DNA reads TGTGCCAGTAGTGCAAGGGGGCGGGGACAGGGGCGCTTGAACACTGAAGCTTTCTTT.

The chain recombines TRBV13 with TRBJ2-4; a possible D gene is TRBD1 (5 bases). CDR3 size: 13 residues. Trimming stripped 3 bases from V and 3 bases from J, with 6 bases between. CDR1 and CDR2 from the germline V gene are PRHDT and FYEKMQ (reference sequence). The CDR3 sequence: CASSFQGKNIQYF. The CDR3 bases are TGTGCCAGCAGCTTTCAGGGCAAAAACATTCAGTACTTC.

The sample holds a few counts of this clonotype. This chain uses TRBV5-1 with TRBJ2-7; 8 bases fit TRBD2. The trim removed 0 bases at V and 2 bases at J, leaving 10 bases unmatched. The germline V gene encodes CDR1 SGHRS and CDR2 YFSETQ. The CDR3 length is 17 residues. The CDR3 sequence: CASSLGADEREPYEQYF. The CDR3 DNA reads TGCGCCAGCAGCTTGGGGGCCGATGAGCGGGAGCCCTACGAGCAGTACTTC. The entire variable domain, with the rest obtained from reference TRBV5-1 and TRBJ2-7, is as follows: KAGVTQTPRYLIKTRGQQVTLSCSPISGHRSVSWYQQTPGQGLQFLFEYFSETQRNKGNFPGRFSGRQFSNSRSEMNVSTLELGDSALYLCASSLGADEREPYEQYFGPGTRLTVT.

This clonotype was observed at least ten times. The chain recombines TRBV7-8 with TRBJ1-1; TRBD1 matches 7 bases. Germline V gene lookup returns CDR1 SGHVS and CDR2 FQNEAQ. The CDR3 loop spans 15 amino acids. After removal of 2 bases from V and 4 bases from J, the junction contained 7 bases not matched to a gene. The CDR3 nucleotides are TGTGCCAGCAGCTTAACAGGGGAATTAGGCACTGAAGCTTTCTTT. The encoded protein is CASSLTGELGTEAFF.

The chain links TRBV20-1 to TRBJ2-1; 14 positions match TRBD2. Germline CDR1 and CDR2: DFQATT and SNEGSKA (reference sequence). Trimming removed 6 bases from V and 1 base from J; junction bases left unmatched: 8. This CDR3 region has 17 residues. The CDR3 is CSALGLAGVISYNEQFF. Written as DNA, the CDR3 is TGCAGTGCGCTGGGACTAGCGGGAGTAATTTCCTACAATGAGCAGTTCTTC.